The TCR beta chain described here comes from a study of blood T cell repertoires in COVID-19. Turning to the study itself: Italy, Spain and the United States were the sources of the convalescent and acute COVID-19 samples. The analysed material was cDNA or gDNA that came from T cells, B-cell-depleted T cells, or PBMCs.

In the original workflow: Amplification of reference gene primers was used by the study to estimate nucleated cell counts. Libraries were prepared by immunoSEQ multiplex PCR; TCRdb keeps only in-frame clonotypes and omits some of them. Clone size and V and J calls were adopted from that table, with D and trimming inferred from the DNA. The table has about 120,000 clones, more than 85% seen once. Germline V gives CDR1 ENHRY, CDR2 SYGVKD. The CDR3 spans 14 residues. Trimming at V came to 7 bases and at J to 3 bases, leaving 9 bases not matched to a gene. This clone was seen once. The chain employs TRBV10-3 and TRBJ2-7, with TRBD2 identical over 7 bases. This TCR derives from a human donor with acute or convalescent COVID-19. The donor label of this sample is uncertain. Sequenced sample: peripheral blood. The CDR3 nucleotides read TGTGCCATCAACAAAGCGGGGCCCATCTACGAGCAGTACTTC. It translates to CAINKAGPIYEQYF.